The 31 T cell receptor beta chains listed next were all sequenced from one sample in a study of cytomegalovirus exposure and HLA in healthy donors. Data came from immunoSEQ multiplex PCR; TCRdb stores just in-frame clones and leaves some out. The table has about 110,000 clones, about 85% seen once; the top ten hold 3% to 3.5%. What was sequenced was PBMCs. The receptors stem from a woman aged 18-29 years in good health and CMV-seronegative.

The genes are TRBV2 and TRBJ1-4, with D perhaps matching TRBD1 (6 bases). V dropped 9 bases and J dropped 2 bases, with 13 bases sitting between them. This CDR3 contains 14 residues. CDR1 and CDR2 from the germline V gene are SNHLY and FYNNEI. The CDR3 nucleotides are TGTGCCAGTCTACAGGGTCCCACTAATGAAAAACTGTTTTTT. Encoded protein: CASLQGPTNEKLFF.

V gene TRBV19 combines with J gene TRBJ2-2; D is uncertain. This CDR3 has 15 amino acids. V lost 3 bases and J lost 0, with 8 bases in between. In germline, CDR1 is LNHDA, CDR2 SQIVND (reference sequence). The CDR3 loop reads CASSIQFANTGELFF. In nucleotides, the CDR3 is TGTGCCAGTAGTATCCAGTTCGCGAACACCGGGGAGCTGTTTTTT.

This chain links TRBV27 with TRBJ2-5, with D possibly being TRBD2 (6 bases). Germline lookup yields CDR1 MNHEY and CDR2 SMNVEV (reference sequence). CDR3 length: 15 amino acids. V lost 3 bases and J 5 bases, leaving 16 bases between the germline ends. CDR3 sequence reads: CASSLRVGGGETQYF. CDR3 coding DNA: TGTGCCAGCAGTTTGAGGGTCGGGGGTGGTGAGACCCAGTACTTC.

This clone was observed a few times. J is TRBJ2-5 and V is TRBV29-1; 7 positions match TRBD1. CDR3 length: 12 residues. Germline loops: CDR1 SQVTM, CDR2 ANQGSEA. V lost 7 bases, J lost 2 bases, and 4 bases stayed unmatched. The CDR3: CSGARGQETQYF. CDR3 in DNA: TGCAGCGGTGCCAGGGGGCAAGAGACCCAGTACTTC.

The CDR3 region is CASSPMDRSPYGYTF. The CDR3 DNA reads TGTGCCAGCAGTCCGATGGACAGGAGCCCCTATGGCTACACCTTC. The rearrangement links TRBV27 to TRBJ1-2, with TRBD1 matching over 7 bases. The length of the CDR3 is 15 residues. Losses at the gene ends were 5 bases for V and 4 bases for J; bases not matched to a gene: 10. Germline assignment: CDR1 MNHEY and CDR2 SMNVEV (reference sequence).

The chain has TRBV28 and TRBJ2-7; the match to TRBD1 covers 10 bases. The CDR3 covers 15 residues. V shed 1 base and J 4 bases; nucleotides not matched to a gene: 4. Per the germline V gene, CDR1 is MDHEN and CDR2 is SYDVKM. The CDR3 DNA sequence: TGTGCCAGCAGTTTATCAGACAGGGGGCGGTACGAGCAGTACTTC. Amino acid sequence: CASSLSDRGRYEQYF. The variable domain in full, completed from reference TRBV28 and TRBJ2-7, reads DVKVTQSSRYLVKRTGEKVFLECVQDMDHENMFWYRQDPGLGLRLIYFSYDVKMKEKGDIPEGYSVSREKKERFSLILESASTNQTSMYLCASSLSDRGRYEQYFGPGTRLTVT.

This sequence joins TRBV5-1 and TRBJ2-3, with 9 bases aligning to TRBD1. Germline V gene data show CDR1 as SGHRS and CDR2 as YFSETQ. J lost 1 base, V lost 3 bases, and 3 bases had no gene match. The CDR3 length is 15 residues. CDR3 in amino acids: CASSWGQGGTDTQYF. The CDR3 DNA sequence: TGCGCCAGCAGCTGGGGACAGGGCGGCACAGATACGCAGTATTTT.

This clone occurred once. Germline and junction disagree at one end, which may indicate a read error. The DNA for the CDR3 is TGTGCCTGGACCACAAGGGGACTTTGGGGCTTC. Amino acid sequence: CAWTTRGLWGF. V usage is TRBV30 and J usage is TRBJ1-2; the D gene is possibly TRBD1 (5 bases). The CDR3 has 11 amino acids. Germline-derived CDR1 and CDR2 are GTSNPN and SVGIG (reference sequence).

This clone was detected a few times. This chain connects TRBV18 to TRBJ1-2, with 7 nucleotides matching TRBD1. Germline V gene data show CDR1 as KGHSH and CDR2 as LQKENI. V lost 2 bases and J lost 5; bases outside the gene matches: 5. The CDR3 covers 14 residues. Written as DNA, the CDR3 is TGTGCCAGCTCACCAGGGGGGACAGAGTATGGCTACACCTTC. Its translation is CASSPGGTEYGYTF.

The chain couples TRBV2 to TRBJ1-1; 7 nucleotides agree with TRBD1. Losses at the gene ends were 2 bases for V and 4 bases for J; bases not matched to a gene: 7. The CDR3 loop spans 15 amino acids. Germline-derived CDR1 and CDR2 are SNHLY and FYNNEI. CDR3 in amino acids: CASSEHDREVTEAFF. In DNA form, the CDR3 reads TGTGCCAGCAGTGAACACGACAGGGAGGTCACTGAAGCTTTCTTT.

This clone was counted a single time. The CDR3 loop reads CASTEGLAGGNEQFF. CDR3 DNA: TGCGCCAGCACCGAGGGACTAGCGGGGGGCAATGAGCAGTTCTTC. The chain joins TRBV4-1 to TRBJ2-1; 15 positions agree with TRBD2. Germline assignment: CDR1 MGHRA and CDR2 YSYEKL. The trim removed 7 bases at V and 6 bases at J, leaving 4 bases unmatched. CDR3 size: 15 residues.

The chain joins TRBV29-1 to TRBJ2-7; no definite D call. This CDR3 spans 11 amino acids. CDR1 is SQVTM, CDR2 ANQGSEA, per germline. The V and J ends lost 7 bases and 3 bases respectively, with 10 bases between them. The CDR3 bases are TGCAGCGCTGTAGACGGCTACGAGCAGTACTTC. It yields the protein CSAVDGYEQYF.

The CDR3 region has the DNA TGTGCCAGCAGTTACCGTCCATCGAGCTCCTACGAGCAGTACTTC. Its protein product is CASSYRPSSSYEQYF. The chain combines TRBV27 with TRBJ2-7; D not certain. V was cut by 4 bases and J by 0 bases, with 13 bases left in between. The CDR3 runs 15 residues. CDR1 is MNHEY and CDR2 is SMNVEV in the germline V gene (reference sequence).

The J gene is TRBJ2-7, the V gene TRBV2, with D possibly TRBD2 on 5 matching bases. Germline values: CDR1 SNHLY, CDR2 FYNNEI. V gave up 6 bases and J gave up 3 bases, with 18 bases separating them. The CDR3 sequence is 15 residues long. The CDR3 bases are TGTGCCAGCAGCCCGGACTCTTCCCCCTTCTACGAGCAGTACTTC. Its translation: CASSPDSSPFYEQYF.

The chain uses TRBV2 and TRBJ1-4; 8 nucleotides match TRBD1. Germline CDR1 and CDR2: SNHLY and FYNNEI. The junction had 11 bases not matched to a gene; V was cut back by 10 bases and J by 4 bases. The CDR3 contains 15 residues. The CDR3 loop reads CATIPRGRLNEKLFF. The CDR3 DNA reads TGTGCCACGATACCCAGGGGGCGCCTTAATGAAAAACTGTTTTTT.

J is TRBJ2-3 and V is TRBV5-4, with D maybe TRBD1 (6 bases). This CDR3 has 14 amino acids. The germline V gene encodes CDR1 SGHNT and CDR2 YYREEE (reference sequence). The germline V and J ends were trimmed by 3 bases and 6 bases, with 14 bases remaining between them. The CDR3 protein is CASSYYTGLDTQYF. The CDR3 DNA sequence: TGTGCCAGCAGCTATTATACAGGGTTGGATACGCAGTATTTT.

This clone has only a few counts. Here the CDR3 reads CASRTGTGDSPLHF. CDR3 in DNA: TGTGCCAGCAGGACCGGGACAGGGGATTCACCCCTCCACTTT. The V call is TRBV7-8, the J call TRBJ1-6, with TRBD1 identical over 10 bases. After removal of 6 bases from V and 8 bases from J, the junction contained 4 bases not matched to a gene. This CDR3 comprises 14 residues. Germline-derived CDR1 and CDR2 are SGHVS and FQNEAQ.

This clone was counted only a few times. The DNA of the CDR3 is TGTGCCAGCAGTGAAGCGGTAGAGACGGGGGTTTTTGGCTACACCTTC. Its translation is CASSEAVETGVFGYTF. This sequence joins TRBV6-1 and TRBJ1-2; D is perhaps TRBD1 (5 bases). V was shortened by 0 bases and J by 7 bases, with 18 bases between the two germline ends. The length of the CDR3 is 16 residues. Per the germline V gene, CDR1 is MNHNS and CDR2 is SASEGT.

Regarding this clone: Compared with germline, one end of the junction differs, possibly owing to a read error. The chain uses TRBV5-1 and TRBJ2-1; 12 bases are shared with TRBD1. Germline values: CDR1 SGHRS, CDR2 YFSETQ. This CDR3 is 15 amino acids long. This CDR3 reads CASSDGTGGYDEQFF. DNA of the CDR3: TGCGCCAGCAGCGACGGGACAGGGGGCTACGATGAGCAGTTCTTC.

The genes are TRBV6-1 and TRBJ2-3, with 12 bases identical to TRBD2. Trimming removed 2 bases from V and 9 bases from J; junction bases left unmatched: 6. The CDR3 is 15 residues long. Germline loops: CDR1 MNHNS, CDR2 SASEGT. The CDR3 here is CASSERSSGGATQYF. The CDR3 bases are TGTGCCAGCAGTGAACGGTCTAGCGGGGGGGCGACGCAGTATTTT.

This chain joins TRBV7-8 and TRBJ2-1; D unresolved. The CDR3 runs 15 residues. V lost 0 bases and J lost 0, with 6 bases in between. Germline values: CDR1 SGHVS, CDR2 FQNEAQ. CDR3 sequence (DNA): TGTGCCAGCAGCTTAGCGCTAAGCTCCTACAATGAGCAGTTCTTC. As protein: CASSLALSSYNEQFF.

The V call is TRBV2, the J call TRBJ1-3, with TRBD1 as a possible D gene (6 bases). Per the germline V gene, CDR1 is SNHLY and CDR2 is FYNNEI. This CDR3 is 16 amino acids long. Trimming took off 6 bases at V and 0 bases at J, with 15 bases between the two ends. CDR3 coding DNA: TGTGCCAGCAGAGGGGGACAATTCAGCTCTGGAAACACCATATATTTT. This encodes CASRGGQFSSGNTIYF.

V is TRBV29-1 and J is TRBJ1-1; maybe TRBD1 (6 bases). With 6 bases removed from V and 2 bases from J, the gap between germline ends came to 13 bases. The CDR3 runs 13 residues. Looked up from germline, CDR1 is SQVTM and CDR2 is ANQGSEA. This CDR3 is CSVDRPSNTEAFF. In DNA, the CDR3 is TGCAGCGTCGACAGGCCATCTAACACTGAAGCTTTCTTT.

The CDR3 sequence: CASSWVGQGANEQYF. In DNA form, the CDR3 reads TGTGCCAGCAGTTGGGTGGGGCAGGGGGCAAACGAGCAGTACTTC. The chain couples TRBV27 to TRBJ2-7; 8 bases fit TRBD1. Looked up from germline, CDR1 is MNHEY and CDR2 is SMNVEV (reference sequence). After removal of 4 bases from V and 5 bases from J, the junction contained 10 bases not matched to a gene. The CDR3 spans 15 residues.

CDR3 nucleotides: TGTGCCACCACCGCCGACGGGAACTACGAGCAGTACTTC. It translates to CATTADGNYEQYF. The chain combines TRBV7-9 with TRBJ2-7; possible D gene TRBD2, 5 bases. Germline CDR1 and CDR2: SEHNR and FQNEAQ (reference sequence). The CDR3 loop spans 13 amino acids. Trimming took 10 bases from V and 3 from J, leaving 16 bases between them.

V gene TRBV6-1 combines with J gene TRBJ1-5; the D gene is possibly TRBD1 (5 bases). V dropped 0 bases and J dropped 0 bases, with 18 bases sitting between them. Germline V gene lookup returns CDR1 MNHNS and CDR2 SASEGT. The CDR3 has 19 amino acids. The DNA of the CDR3 is TGTGCCAGCAGTGAAGCGCGGAGGGACGTGGAATTTAGCAATCAGCCCCAGCATTTT. This gives the protein CASSEARRDVEFSNQPQHF.

This chain joins TRBV5-6 and TRBJ1-2, with 11 positions matching TRBD1. Germline values: CDR1 SGHDT, CDR2 YYEEEE. V was clipped by 5 bases and J by 4 bases; unmatched bases: 7. The CDR3 has 15 amino acids. CDR3 in DNA: TGTGCCAGCAGAAAGGGACAGGGGGATCTCTATGGCTACACCTTC. Protein: CASRKGQGDLYGYTF.

J is TRBJ1-1 and V is TRBV5-1; 7 bases align to TRBD1. The CDR3 spans 14 residues. V dropped 4 bases and J dropped 5; count of bases not matched to a gene: 8. CDR1 is SGHRS and CDR2 is YFSETQ in the germline V gene. The CDR3 DNA is TGCGCCAGCAGCCCCGTCCCGGGACAGACTGAAGCTTTCTTT. Its protein product is CASSPVPGQTEAFF.

About this clone itself: Other DNA sequences in the sample encode the same CDR3. This chain uses TRBV27 with TRBJ2-7, with TRBD1 matching over 11 bases. V shed 1 base, J shed 7 bases, and the junction held 6 bases outside the gene matches. The CDR3 is 15 amino acids. CDR1 and CDR2 (germline): MNHEY, SMNVEV (reference sequence). CDR3 protein: CASSLLGQGGTEQYF. CDR3 sequence (DNA): TGTGCCAGCAGTTTATTGGGACAGGGGGGTACAGAGCAGTACTTC.

This clone was seen only a few times. The genes are TRBV2 and TRBJ2-7, with D unresolved. CDR1 and CDR2 from the germline V gene are SNHLY and FYNNEI. This CDR3 comprises 11 residues. The V end lost 0 bases, the J end lost 10 bases, and 7 bases lay between the germline ends. The CDR3 sequence: CASSEATTQYF. In DNA, the CDR3 is TGTGCCAGCAGTGAAGCGACGACACAGTACTTC.

This clone appeared a single time. The chain links TRBV10-3 to TRBJ1-2, with TRBD1 matching 7 bases. The CDR3 is made up of 14 amino acids. V gave up 11 bases and J gave up 8 bases; unmatched junction bases: 17. Germline V lookup: CDR1 ENHRY, CDR2 SYGVKD. CDR3 DNA: TGTGCCGTCCCTACCCGGCTGTCAGGGGGAGGCTACACCTTC. Translation gives CAVPTRLSGGGYTF.